Listed here are 8 T cell receptor beta chains from one sample, sequenced in a study of blood T cell repertoires in COVID-19 (dated by TCRdb to 2018 to 2020). Libraries were constructed by the immunoSEQ multiplex PCR assay. The table comes from immuneACCESS by way of TCRdb, which keeps in-frame sequences with V and J called. Part of the clones is missing from these tables; in studies checked, under half for an unresolved V gene and the rest for unknown reasons. The sample has approximately 120,000 clones on record, 85% of them singletons. The ten largest clones add up to 4.3% of the sample. The sequencing input was peripheral blood. The source is a human donor in a cohort sampled during active COVID-19.

This chain uses TRBV6-2 or TRBV6-3 with TRBJ2-3, with 11 nucleotides matching TRBD2. V was pared by 6 bases and J by 7 bases, with 9 bases of the junction left unmatched. Germline V gives CDR1 MNHEY, CDR2 SVGEGT. The CDR3 runs 15 residues. The CDR3, as DNA: TGTGCCAGCAGCCGCGGGACTAGCGGCCCCCATACGCAGTATTTT. Translation gives CASSRGTSGPHTQYF.

The sample holds one count of this clone. The V call is TRBV6-5, the J call TRBJ1-2; TRBD1 aligns across 7 bases. Trimming took 0 bases from V and 6 from J; bases not matched to a gene: 4. This CDR3 region has 14 residues. CDR1 MNHEY and CDR2 SVGAGI come from the germline V gene. CDR3 nucleotides: TGTGCCAGCAGTTACTCTGAAGGGGGCGATGGCTACACCTTC. Translated: CASSYSEGGDGYTF.

This clone was counted a single time. The V call is TRBV7-2, the J call TRBJ1-5; 7 bases align to TRBD1. The CDR3 loop spans 14 amino acids. CDR1 and CDR2 from the germline V gene are SGHTA and FQGNSA. Trimming at V came to 5 bases and at J to 9 bases, leaving 10 bases not matched to a gene. The CDR3 sequence: CASSIDRAPGPQHF. CDR3 sequence (DNA): TGTGCCAGCAGCATAGACAGGGCCCCCGGGCCCCAGCATTTT.

The chain couples TRBV30 to TRBJ1-1; possible D gene TRBD1, 6 bases. Germline V gives CDR1 GTSNPN, CDR2 SVGIG (reference sequence). V lost 2 bases and J 11 bases, leaving 15 bases between the germline ends. There are 12 residues in the CDR3. The CDR3 region has the DNA TGTGCCTGGAGTACGCAACAGGGTTCGGCTTTCTTT. Its translation: CAWSTQQGSAFF.

Points on this clone: At one of its ends the junction is not consistent with the germline gene, which may arise from a read error. The J gene is TRBJ2-5, the V gene TRBV6-2 or TRBV6-3, with D perhaps matching TRBD2 (6 bases). Germline values: CDR1 MNHEY, CDR2 SVGEGT. The length of the CDR3 is 13 residues. The CDR3 loop is CTSSNSGSVTQYF. The DNA of the CDR3 is TGTACCAGCAGTAATAGCGGTTCTGTGACCCAGTACTTC.

The chain uses TRBV27 and TRBJ2-1, with TRBD2 matching 11 bases. V dropped 5 bases and J dropped 0; count of bases not matched to a gene: 9. The CDR3 totals 18 residues. Per germline, CDR1 MNHEY and CDR2 SMNVEV (reference sequence). CDR3 DNA sequence: TGTGCCAGCAGTATTCCTAGCGGGGGGCCGAGCTCCTACAATGAGCAGTTCTTC. This sequence encodes CASSIPSGGPSSYNEQFF.

The chain couples TRBV6-2 or TRBV6-3 to TRBJ2-1, with D possibly TRBD2 on 5 matching bases. Deletions cut 2 bases from V and 4 bases from J, with 12 bases between. This CDR3 is built from 15 residues. CDR1 is MNHEY, CDR2 SVGEGT, per germline. The CDR3 DNA reads TGTGCCAGCAGTTACGGGGAGACATTGTACAATGAGCAGTTCTTC. Translating gives CASSYGETLYNEQFF.

The chain couples TRBV6-5 to TRBJ2-7, with 13 bases that match TRBD2. This CDR3 has 15 residues. With V trimmed by 6 bases and J by 2 bases, 4 bases remained unmatched. The germline CDR1 and CDR2 sequences are MNHEY and SVGAGI. CDR3 residues: CASSPLAGGPYEQYV. DNA for the CDR3: TGTGCCAGCAGCCCACTAGCGGGAGGGCCCTACGAGCAGTACGTC.